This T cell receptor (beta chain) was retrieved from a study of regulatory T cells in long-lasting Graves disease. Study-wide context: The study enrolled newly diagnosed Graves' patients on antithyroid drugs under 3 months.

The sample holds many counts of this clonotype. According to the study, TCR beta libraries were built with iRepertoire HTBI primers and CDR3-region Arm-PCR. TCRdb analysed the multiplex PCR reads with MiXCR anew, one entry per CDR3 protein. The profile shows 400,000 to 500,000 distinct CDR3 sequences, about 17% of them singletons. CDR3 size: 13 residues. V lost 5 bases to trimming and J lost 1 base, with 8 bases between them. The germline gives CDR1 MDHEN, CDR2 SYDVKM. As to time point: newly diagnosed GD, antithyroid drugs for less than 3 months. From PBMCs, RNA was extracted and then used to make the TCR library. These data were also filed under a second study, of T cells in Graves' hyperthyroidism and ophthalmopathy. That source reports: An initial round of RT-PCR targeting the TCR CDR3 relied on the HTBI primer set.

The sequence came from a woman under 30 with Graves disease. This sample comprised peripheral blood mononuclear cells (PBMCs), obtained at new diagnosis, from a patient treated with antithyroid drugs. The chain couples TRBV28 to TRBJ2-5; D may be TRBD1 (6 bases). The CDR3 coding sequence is TGTGCCAGCAGTGACAGGTCCCAAGAGACCCAGTACTTC. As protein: CASSDRSQETQYF.